This T cell receptor (beta chain) originates from a study of T cell changes during pregnancy in multiple sclerosis (dated by TCRdb to the late 2010s). Concerning the study at large: In women with multiple sclerosis, the researchers looked at how the T cell repertoire shifted as pregnancy progressed.

Comment on this clone: The antigen it binds to is not known. No base-level quality is on record; no much larger clone is a single base apart.

The cysteine opens and the phenylalanine closes a CDR3 of 13 amino acids. The only DNA kept is the CDR3, 39 bases in frame from the first base. From the germline V gene, CDR1 is SQVTM and CDR2 is ANQGSEA. The V end gives up 3 bases and the J end 3 bases, leaving 3 bases in the junction not matched to a gene. The library was made by the immunoSEQ multiplex PCR assay. TCRdb took this table from immuneACCESS and kept in-frame rearrangements with V and J called. Such tables lack part of the clones; where checked against another copy, unresolved V genes explain under half of the gap, and the rest is unexplained. In all, the sample holds tens of thousands of clones, and approximately 92% of those were seen once. The ten biggest clones cover 3.5% to 5% of the sample.

The TCR comes from a female donor with multiple sclerosis, enrolled in a pregnancy study. This sample comprised CD8+ T cells from peripheral blood mononuclear cells, obtained after pregnancy. The rearrangement joined TRBV29-1 to TRBJ2-7, with 9 bases in between that match TRBD1. In nucleotide form, the sequence is TGCAGCGTTGAGGACAGGGGACGCTACGAGCAGTACTTC. Translated, this is CSVEDRGRYEQYF.